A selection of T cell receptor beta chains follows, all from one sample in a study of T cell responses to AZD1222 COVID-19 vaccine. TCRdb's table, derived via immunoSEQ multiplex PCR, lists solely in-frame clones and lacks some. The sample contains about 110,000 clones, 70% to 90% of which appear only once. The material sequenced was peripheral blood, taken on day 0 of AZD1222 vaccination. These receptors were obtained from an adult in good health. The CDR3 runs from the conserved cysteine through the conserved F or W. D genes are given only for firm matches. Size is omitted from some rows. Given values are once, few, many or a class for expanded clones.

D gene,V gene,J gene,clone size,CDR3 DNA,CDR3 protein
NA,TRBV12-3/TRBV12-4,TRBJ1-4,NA,TGTGCCAGCAGGGGAAATGAAAAACTGTTTTTT,CASRGNEKLFF
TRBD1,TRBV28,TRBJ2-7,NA,TGTGCCAGCAGGCTTCAAGGGGACAGCTACGAGCAGTACTTC,CASRLQGDSYEQYF
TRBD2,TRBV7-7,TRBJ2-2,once,TGTGCCAGCAGCCGGGAGGGGGGCACCGGGGAGCTGTTTTTT,CASSREGGTGELFF
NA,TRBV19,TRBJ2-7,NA,TGTGCCAGTAGTATCCTTGGCAGGGAATACGAGCAGTACTTC,CASSILGREYEQYF
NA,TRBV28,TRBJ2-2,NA,TGTGCCAGCAGTTTAGTAGCTTCCGGGGAGCTGTTTTTT,CASSLVASGELFF
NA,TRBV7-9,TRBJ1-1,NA,TGTGCCAGCAGCTTAGGGGTGGGGGGCACTGAAGCTTTCTTT,CASSLGVGGTEAFF
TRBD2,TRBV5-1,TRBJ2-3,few,TGCGCCAGCAGCTTGGGTCTAGCGGGAGTTCGCACAGATACGCAGTATTTT,CASSLGLAGVRTDTQYF
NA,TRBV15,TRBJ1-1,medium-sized,TGTGCCACCAGCAGAGATGGGGGCCGGAACACTGAAGCTTTCTTT,CATSRDGGRNTEAFF
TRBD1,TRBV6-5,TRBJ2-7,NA,TGTGCCAGCCTCGAGCGGGACAGGGGATACGAGCAGTACTTC,CASLERDRGYEQYF
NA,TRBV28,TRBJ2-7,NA,TGTGCCAGCTCCCGAAGCGGAGGTAGCTACGAGCAGTACTTC,CASSRSGGSYEQYF
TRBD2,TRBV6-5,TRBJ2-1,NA,TGTGCCAGCAGCCAGAGTACTAGCGGGAGGGGGGAGCAGTTCTTC,CASSQSTSGRGEQFF
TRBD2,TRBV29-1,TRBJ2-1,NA,TGCAGCGGGGGCACGGGAGGGAATGAGCAGTTCTTC,CSGGTGGNEQFF
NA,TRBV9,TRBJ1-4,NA,TGTGCCAGCAGCGTAGGTGGGGGGCCGAGTGAAAAACTGTTTTTT,CASSVGGGPSEKLFF